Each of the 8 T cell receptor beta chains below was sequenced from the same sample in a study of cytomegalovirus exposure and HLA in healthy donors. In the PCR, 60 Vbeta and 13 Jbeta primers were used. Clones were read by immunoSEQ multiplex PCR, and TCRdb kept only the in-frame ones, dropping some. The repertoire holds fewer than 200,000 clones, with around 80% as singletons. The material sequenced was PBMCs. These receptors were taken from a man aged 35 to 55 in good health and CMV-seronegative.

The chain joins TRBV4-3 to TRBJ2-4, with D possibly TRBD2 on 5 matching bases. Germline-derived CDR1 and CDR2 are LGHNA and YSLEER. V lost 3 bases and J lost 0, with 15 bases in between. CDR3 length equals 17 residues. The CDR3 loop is CASSHNAGISAKNIQYF. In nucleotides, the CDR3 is TGCGCCAGCAGCCATAACGCCGGGATCTCAGCCAAAAACATTCAGTACTTC.

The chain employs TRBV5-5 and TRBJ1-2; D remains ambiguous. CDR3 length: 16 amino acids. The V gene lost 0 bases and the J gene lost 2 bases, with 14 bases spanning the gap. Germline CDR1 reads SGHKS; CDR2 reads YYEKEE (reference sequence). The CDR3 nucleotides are TGTGCCAGCAGCTTGGCCTGGTCACCGGGGAACTATGGCTACACCTTC. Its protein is CASSLAWSPGNYGYTF.

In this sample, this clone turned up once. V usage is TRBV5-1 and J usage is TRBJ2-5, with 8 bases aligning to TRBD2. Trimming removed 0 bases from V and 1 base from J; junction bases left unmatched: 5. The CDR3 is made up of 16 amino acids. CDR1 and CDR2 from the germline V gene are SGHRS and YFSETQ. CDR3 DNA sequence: TGCGCCAGCAGCTTGGATAGCGGGACAATCCAAGAGACCCAGTACTTC. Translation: CASSLDSGTIQETQYF.

The CDR3 region is CASSLPRGYGYTF. In nucleotides, the CDR3 is TGTGCCAGCAGCTTACCCAGGGGGTATGGCTACACCTTC. This chain connects TRBV7-8 to TRBJ1-2; 7 bases fit TRBD1. Losses at the gene ends were 2 bases for V and 5 bases for J; bases not matched to a gene: 2. The CDR3 loop spans 13 amino acids. Germline CDR1 and CDR2: SGHVS and FQNEAQ. Based on the CDR3 plus reference TRBV7-8 and TRBJ1-2, the full variable domain is GAGVSQSPRYKVAKRGQDVALRCDPISGHVSLFWYQQALGQGPEFLTYFQNEAQLDKSGLPSDRFFAERPEGSVSTLKIQRTQQEDSAVYLCASSLPRGYGYTFGSGTRLTVV.

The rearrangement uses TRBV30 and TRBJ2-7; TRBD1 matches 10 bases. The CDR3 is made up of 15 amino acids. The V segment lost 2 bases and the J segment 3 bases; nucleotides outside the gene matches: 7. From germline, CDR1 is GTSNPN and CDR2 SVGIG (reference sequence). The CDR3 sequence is CAWSKPGQGIYEQYF. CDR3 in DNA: TGTGCCTGGAGTAAACCGGGACAGGGGATCTACGAGCAGTACTTC.

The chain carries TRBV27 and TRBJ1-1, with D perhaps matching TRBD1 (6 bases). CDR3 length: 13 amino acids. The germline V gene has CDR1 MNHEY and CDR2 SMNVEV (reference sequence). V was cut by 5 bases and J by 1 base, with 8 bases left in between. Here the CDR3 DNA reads TGTGCCAGCAGTCAACAGGGGAACACTGAAGCTTTCTTT. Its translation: CASSQQGNTEAFF.

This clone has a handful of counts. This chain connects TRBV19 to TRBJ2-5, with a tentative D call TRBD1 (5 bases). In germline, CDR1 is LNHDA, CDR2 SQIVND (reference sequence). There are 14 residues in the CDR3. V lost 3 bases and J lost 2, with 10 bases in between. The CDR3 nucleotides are TGTGCCAGTAGTATCCGACAGTTACAAGAGACCCAGTACTTC. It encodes CASSIRQLQETQYF.

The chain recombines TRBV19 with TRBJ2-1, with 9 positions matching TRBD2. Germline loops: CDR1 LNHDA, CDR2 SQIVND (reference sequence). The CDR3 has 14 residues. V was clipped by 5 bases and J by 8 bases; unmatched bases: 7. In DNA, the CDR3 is TGTGCCAGTAGTGGGTTAGCGGGAGTTTATGAGCAGTTCTTC. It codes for CASSGLAGVYEQFF.